This T cell receptor (beta chain) appears in the sequencing data of a study of control samples from healthy donors and cancer patients. Sequenced by immunoSEQ multiplex PCR; TCRdb stores in-frame clones only, minus some. This table has some 120,000 clones, roughly nine tenths appearing once. The V and J ends lost 5 bases and 8 bases respectively, with 18 bases between them. Per germline, CDR1 MDHEN and CDR2 SYDVKM. The length of the CDR3 is 14 residues. The sequenced sample consisted of blood. This sequence joins TRBV28 and TRBJ1-1, with TRBD1 as a possible D gene (5 bases). This clonotype was obtained from a man aged 50 to 60 in good health. CDR3 sequence reads: CASSDPLRWGEAFF. CDR3 bases: TGTGCCAGCAGTGATCCCTTGAGGTGGGGGGAAGCTTTCTTT.